One TCR beta chain is described in this entry. TCR beta VDJ and CDR3 were profiled, and genomic DNA was the template. TCRdb called the reads again in MiXCR, with one record for every CDR3 protein. The sample contains approximately 170,000 distinct CDR3 sequences, 60% to 70% of which appear only once. The data stem from a study of CD8+CD57+ T cells in acquired aplastic anemia. About the research overall: DNA recovered from sorted CD4+ and CD8+ cells had a mean of approximately 3.2 ug.

The sample comprised sorted CD4+, CD8+, or CD8+CD57+ T cells (not recorded which) from PBMCs. This receptor was taken from a human donor in good health.

The CDR3 loop reads CASSESTTGELFF. CDR3 in DNA: TGTGCCAGCAGCGAGAGCACCACCGGGGAGCTGTTTTTT. J is TRBJ2-2 and V is TRBV9; no firm D call. The CDR3 has 13 amino acids. The germline CDR1 and CDR2 sequences are SGDLS and YYNGEE. Trimming stripped 3 bases from V and 4 bases from J, with 7 bases between.